A selection of T cell receptor beta chains follows, all from one sample in a study of T cell changes during pregnancy in multiple sclerosis. Assay used: immunoSEQ multiplex PCR; TCRdb lists only in-frame clones, some missing. This sample has some 100,000 clones, with around 90% found just once. Sequences were derived from peripheral blood, sampled in the second trimester of pregnancy. All receptors come from a female donor with multiple sclerosis, enrolled in a pregnancy study. Both conserved end residues are part of each CDR3. D genes are given only for firm matches. The listing skips clone size in some rows; elsewhere it reads once, few, many or a size class.

cdr3_nt cdr3_aa j_call v_call clone_size d_call
TGTGCCAGCAGCTTACAAGGGGACTTCTACTACGAGCAGTACTTC CASSLQGDFYYEQYF TRBJ2-7 TRBV13 NA NA
TGTGCCAGCAGAAGGACAGGTTCCTCCTCTGGAAACACCATATATTTT CASRRTGSSSGNTIYF TRBJ1-3 TRBV6-6 NA TRBD1
TGTGCCATCAGCCAGACAGGGGTCACAGATACGCAGTATTTT CAISQTGVTDTQYF TRBJ2-3 TRBV10-3 few TRBD1
TGTGCCAGCAGAAGCACCGCTAGTATCGGGGAGCTGTTTTTT CASRSTASIGELFF TRBJ2-2 TRBV2 NA NA
TGTGCCAGCAGCTCCTCGAGGTCCACCGGGGAGCTGTTTTTT CASSSSRSTGELFF TRBJ2-2 TRBV7-6 NA NA
TGCGCCAGCAGCCCGCCGGACAGGGTGGCTAATGAAAAACTGTTTTTT CASSPPDRVANEKLFF TRBJ1-4 TRBV4-1 NA TRBD1
TGTGTCAGCAGTTCCCGCCCTGGGACAGGGGAAGGGGATGAGCAGTTCTTC CVSSSRPGTGEGDEQFF TRBJ2-1 TRBV28 NA TRBD1
TGCGCCAGCAGCTTGAATGGAGGGGCCTTTCAAGAGACCCAGTACTTC CASSLNGGAFQETQYF TRBJ2-5 TRBV5-1 NA NA
TGTGCCAGCAGTTTGGGGGGGGGCGGGAGCGACTACTTC CASSLGGGGSDYF TRBJ2-7 TRBV28 once NA
TGCGCCAGCAGCCAAGGGTCGACTAGCGGGGTCGGGGAGACCCAGTACTTC CASSQGSTSGVGETQYF TRBJ2-5 TRBV4-1 NA TRBD2
TGTGCCTGGAGTGTACTGCGGGAGACCCAGTACTTC CAWSVLRETQYF TRBJ2-5 TRBV30 NA NA
TGTGCCAGCAGTTCCGGGACAGGTATGACCTACGAGCAGTACTTC CASSSGTGMTYEQYF TRBJ2-7 TRBV6-5 NA TRBD1
TGTGCCAGCAGCCCGGGACAGGGAAAACTGTTTTTT CASSPGQGKLFF TRBJ1-4 TRBV9 NA TRBD1
TGTGCCAGCAGCTTACGGGACAGGGATTTGTCGTCCCTCCACTTT CASSLRDRDLSSLHF TRBJ1-6 TRBV11-1 NA TRBD1